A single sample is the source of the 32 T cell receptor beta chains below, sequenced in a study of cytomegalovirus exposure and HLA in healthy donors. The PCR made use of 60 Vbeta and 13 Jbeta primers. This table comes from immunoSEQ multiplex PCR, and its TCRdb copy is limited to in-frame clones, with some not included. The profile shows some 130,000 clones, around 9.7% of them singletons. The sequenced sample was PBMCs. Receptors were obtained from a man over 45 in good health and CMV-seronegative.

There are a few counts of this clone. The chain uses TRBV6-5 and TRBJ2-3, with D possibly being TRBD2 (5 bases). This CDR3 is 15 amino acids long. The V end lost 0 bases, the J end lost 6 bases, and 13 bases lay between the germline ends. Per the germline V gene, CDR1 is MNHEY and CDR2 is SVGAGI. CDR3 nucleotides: TGTGCCAGCAGTTACTCGAGCGGCCCGCGCGATACGCAGTATTTT. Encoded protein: CASSYSSGPRDTQYF.

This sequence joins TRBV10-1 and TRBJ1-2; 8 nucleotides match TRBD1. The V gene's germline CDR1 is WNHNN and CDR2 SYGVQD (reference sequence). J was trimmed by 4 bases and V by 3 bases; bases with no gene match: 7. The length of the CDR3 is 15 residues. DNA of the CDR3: TGCGCCAGCAGTGAATCGACAGGGGAAGGCTATGGCTACACCTTC. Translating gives CASSESTGEGYGYTF.

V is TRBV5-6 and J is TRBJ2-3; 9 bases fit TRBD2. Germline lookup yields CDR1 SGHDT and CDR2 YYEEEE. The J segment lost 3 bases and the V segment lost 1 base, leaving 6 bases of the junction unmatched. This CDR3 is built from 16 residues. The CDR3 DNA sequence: TGTGCCAGCAGCTTGCTCCGCGGGGGGGGGACAGATACGCAGTATTTT. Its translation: CASSLLRGGGTDTQYF.

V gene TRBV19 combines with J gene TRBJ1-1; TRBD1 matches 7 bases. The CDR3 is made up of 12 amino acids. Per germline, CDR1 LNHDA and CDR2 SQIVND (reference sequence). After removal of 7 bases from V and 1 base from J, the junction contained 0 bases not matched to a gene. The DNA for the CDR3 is TGTGCCAGTACAGGGGGGAACACTGAAGCTTTCTTT. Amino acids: CASTGGNTEAFF.

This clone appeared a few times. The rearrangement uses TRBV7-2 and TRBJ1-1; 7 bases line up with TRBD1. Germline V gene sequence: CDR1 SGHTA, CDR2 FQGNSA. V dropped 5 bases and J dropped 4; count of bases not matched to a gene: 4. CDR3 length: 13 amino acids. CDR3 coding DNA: TGTGCCAGCAGCCCCGCAGGGGGCACTGAAGCTTTCTTT. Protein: CASSPAGGTEAFF.

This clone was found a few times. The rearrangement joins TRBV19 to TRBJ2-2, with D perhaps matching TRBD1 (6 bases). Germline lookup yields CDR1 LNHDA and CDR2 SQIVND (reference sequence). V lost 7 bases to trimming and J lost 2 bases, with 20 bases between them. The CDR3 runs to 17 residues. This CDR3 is CASKIGTGTSNTGELFF. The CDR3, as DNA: TGTGCCAGTAAAATAGGGACCGGGACATCTAACACCGGGGAGCTGTTTTTT.

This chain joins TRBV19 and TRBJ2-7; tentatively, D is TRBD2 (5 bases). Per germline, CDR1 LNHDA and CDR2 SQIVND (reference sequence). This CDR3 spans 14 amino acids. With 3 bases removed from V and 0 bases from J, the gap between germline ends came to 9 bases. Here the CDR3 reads CASSIRETSYEQYF. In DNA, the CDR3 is TGTGCCAGTAGTATTAGGGAGACCTCCTACGAGCAGTACTTC.

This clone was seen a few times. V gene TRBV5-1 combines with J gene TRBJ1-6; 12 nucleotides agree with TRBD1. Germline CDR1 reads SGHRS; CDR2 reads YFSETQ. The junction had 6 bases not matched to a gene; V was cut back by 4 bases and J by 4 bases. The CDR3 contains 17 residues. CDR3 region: CASSPGQGAIYNSPLHF. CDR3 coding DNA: TGCGCCAGCAGCCCGGGACAGGGGGCCATATATAATTCACCCCTCCACTTT. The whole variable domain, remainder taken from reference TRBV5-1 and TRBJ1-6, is KAGVTQTPRYLIKTRGQQVTLSCSPISGHRSVSWYQQTPGQGLQFLFEYFSETQRNKGNFPGRFSGRQFSNSRSEMNVSTLELGDSALYLCASSPGQGAIYNSPLHFGNGTRLTVT.

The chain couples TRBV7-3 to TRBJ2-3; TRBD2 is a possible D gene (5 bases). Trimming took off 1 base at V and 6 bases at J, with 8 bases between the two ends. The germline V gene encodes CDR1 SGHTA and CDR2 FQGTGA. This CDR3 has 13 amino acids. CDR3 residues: CASSLNGDDTQYF. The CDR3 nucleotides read TGTGCCAGCAGCTTAAACGGGGATGATACGCAGTATTTT. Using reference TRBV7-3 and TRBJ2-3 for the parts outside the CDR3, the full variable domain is GAGVSQTPSNKVTEKGKYVELRCDPISGHTALYWYRQSLGQGPEFLIYFQGTGAADDSGLPNDRFFAVRPEGSVSTLKIQRTERGDSAVYLCASSLNGDDTQYFGPGTRLTVL.

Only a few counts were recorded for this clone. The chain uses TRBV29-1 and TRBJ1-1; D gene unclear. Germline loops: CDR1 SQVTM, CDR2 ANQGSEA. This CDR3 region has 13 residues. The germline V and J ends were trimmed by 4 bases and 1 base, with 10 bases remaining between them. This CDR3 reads CSVVKAGNTEAFF. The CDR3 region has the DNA TGCAGCGTTGTTAAAGCAGGGAACACTGAAGCTTTCTTT.

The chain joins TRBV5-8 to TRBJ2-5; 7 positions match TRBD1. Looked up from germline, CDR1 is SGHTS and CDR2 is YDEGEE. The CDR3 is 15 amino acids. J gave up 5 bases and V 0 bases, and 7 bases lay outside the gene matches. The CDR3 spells CASSLGHRGRETQYF. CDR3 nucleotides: TGTGCCAGCAGCTTGGGGCACAGGGGTAGGGAGACCCAGTACTTC.

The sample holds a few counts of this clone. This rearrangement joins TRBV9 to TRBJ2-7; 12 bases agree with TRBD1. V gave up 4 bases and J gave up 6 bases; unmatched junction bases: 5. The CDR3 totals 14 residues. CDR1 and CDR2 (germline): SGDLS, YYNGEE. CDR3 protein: CASSPGTGGSEQYF. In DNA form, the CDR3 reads TGTGCCAGCAGCCCAGGGACAGGGGGCTCCGAGCAGTACTTC. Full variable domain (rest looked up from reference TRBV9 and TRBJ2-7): DSGVTQTPKHLITATGQRVTLRCSPRSGDLSVYWYQQSLDQGLQFLIQYYNGEERAKGNILERFSAQQFPDLHSELNLSSLELGDSALYFCASSPGTGGSEQYFGPGTRLTVT.

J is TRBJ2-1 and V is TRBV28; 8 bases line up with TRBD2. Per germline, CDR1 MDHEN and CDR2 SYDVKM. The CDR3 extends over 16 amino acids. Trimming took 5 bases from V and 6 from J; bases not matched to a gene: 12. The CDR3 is CASSPPLAGPGNEQFF. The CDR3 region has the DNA TGTGCCAGCAGTCCTCCTCTAGCGGGTCCGGGCAATGAGCAGTTCTTC.

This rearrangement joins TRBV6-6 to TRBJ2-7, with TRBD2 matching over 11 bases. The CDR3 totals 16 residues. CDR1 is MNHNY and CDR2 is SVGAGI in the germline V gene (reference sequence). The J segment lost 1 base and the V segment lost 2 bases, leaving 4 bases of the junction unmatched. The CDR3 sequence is CASSYPLAGGSYEQYF. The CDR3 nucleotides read TGTGCCAGCAGTTACCCCCTAGCGGGAGGTTCCTACGAGCAGTACTTC.

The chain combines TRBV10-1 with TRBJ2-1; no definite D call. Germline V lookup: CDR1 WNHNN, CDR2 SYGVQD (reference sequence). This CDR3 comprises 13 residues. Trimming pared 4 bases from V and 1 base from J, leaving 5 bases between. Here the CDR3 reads CASSAGSYNEQFF. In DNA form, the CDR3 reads TGCGCCAGCAGTGCCGGGTCCTACAATGAGCAGTTCTTC.

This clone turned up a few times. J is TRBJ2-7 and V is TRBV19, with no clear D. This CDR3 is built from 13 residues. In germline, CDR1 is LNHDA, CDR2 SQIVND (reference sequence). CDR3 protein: CPLYDRHSYEQYF. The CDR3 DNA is TGTCCACTCTACGACCGACACTCCTACGAGCAGTACTTC.

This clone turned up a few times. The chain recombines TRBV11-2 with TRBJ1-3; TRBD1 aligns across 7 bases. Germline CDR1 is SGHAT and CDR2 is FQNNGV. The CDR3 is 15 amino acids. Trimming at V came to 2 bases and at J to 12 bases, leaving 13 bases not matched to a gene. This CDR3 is CASSLTYQTGDHIYF. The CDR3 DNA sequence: TGTGCCAGCAGCTTAACATACCAAACAGGGGATCACATATATTTT.

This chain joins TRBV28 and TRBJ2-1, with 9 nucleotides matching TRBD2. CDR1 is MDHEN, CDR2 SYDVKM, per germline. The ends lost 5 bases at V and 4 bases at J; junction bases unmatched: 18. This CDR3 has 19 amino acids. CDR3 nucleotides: TGTGCCAGCAGTCCCCTCTATTCCCGCCAGCGGGAGGCGTACAATGAGCAGTTCTTC. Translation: CASSPLYSRQREAYNEQFF.

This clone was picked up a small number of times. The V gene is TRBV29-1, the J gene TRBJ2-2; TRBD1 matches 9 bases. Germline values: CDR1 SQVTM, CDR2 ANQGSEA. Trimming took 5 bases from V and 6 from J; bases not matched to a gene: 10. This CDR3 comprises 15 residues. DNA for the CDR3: TGCAGCGTTCCAGACTCGACAGGGGGGGCCGGGGAGCTGTTTTTT. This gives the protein CSVPDSTGGAGELFF.

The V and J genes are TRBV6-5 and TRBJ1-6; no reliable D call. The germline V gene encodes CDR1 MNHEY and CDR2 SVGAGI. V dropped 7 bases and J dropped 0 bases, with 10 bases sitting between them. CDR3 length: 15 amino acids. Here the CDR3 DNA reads TGTGCCAGCAAACAGTCCTACTCCTATAATTCACCCCTCCACTTT. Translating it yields CASKQSYSYNSPLHF.

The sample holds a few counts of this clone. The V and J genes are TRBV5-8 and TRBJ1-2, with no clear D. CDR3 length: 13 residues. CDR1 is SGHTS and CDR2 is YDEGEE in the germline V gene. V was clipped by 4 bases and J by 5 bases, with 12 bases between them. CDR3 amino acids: CASSLGREYGYTF. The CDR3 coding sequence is TGTGCCAGCAGCCTGGGGAGGGAATATGGCTACACCTTC.

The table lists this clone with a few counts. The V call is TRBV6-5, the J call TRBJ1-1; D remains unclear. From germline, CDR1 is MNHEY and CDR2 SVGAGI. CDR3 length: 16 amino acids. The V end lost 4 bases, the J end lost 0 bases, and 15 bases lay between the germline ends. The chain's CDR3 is CASSLEGTDMNTEAFF. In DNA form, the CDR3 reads TGTGCCAGCAGTTTAGAGGGAACCGACATGAACACTGAAGCTTTCTTT.

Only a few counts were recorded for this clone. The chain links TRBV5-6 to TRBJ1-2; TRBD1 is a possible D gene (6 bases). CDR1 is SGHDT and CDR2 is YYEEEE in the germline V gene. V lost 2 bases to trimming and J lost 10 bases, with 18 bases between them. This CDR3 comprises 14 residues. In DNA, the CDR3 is TGTGCCAGCAGCTTCAGGGACAATCGGCGCCCCTACACCTTC. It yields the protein CASSFRDNRRPYTF.

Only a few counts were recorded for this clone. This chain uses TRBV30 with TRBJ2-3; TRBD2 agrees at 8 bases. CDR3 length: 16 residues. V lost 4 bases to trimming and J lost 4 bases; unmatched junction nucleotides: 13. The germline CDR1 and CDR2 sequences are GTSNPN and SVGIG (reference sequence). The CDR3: CAWIPRSGSGADTQYF. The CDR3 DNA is TGTGCCTGGATTCCCCGCAGCGGGAGTGGGGCAGATACGCAGTATTTT.

The CDR3 DNA reads TGCGCCAGCAGCCAGGTCCAGCGGGGCTACGAGCAGTACTTC. This sequence encodes CASSQVQRGYEQYF. This chain joins TRBV5-1 and TRBJ2-7, with 7 bases that match TRBD2. The CDR3 contains 14 residues. The germline gives CDR1 SGHRS, CDR2 YFSETQ. J lost 3 bases, V lost 4 bases, and 7 bases had no gene match.

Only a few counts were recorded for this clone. CDR3 nucleotide sequence: TGTGCCAGCAGCGTAGCGGGGGGACCTCCCTCCTACGAGCAGTACTTC. The encoded protein is CASSVAGGPPSYEQYF. V gene TRBV9 combines with J gene TRBJ2-7; TRBD2 matches at 7 bases. CDR1 SGDLS and CDR2 YYNGEE come from the germline V gene. The trim removed 0 bases at V and 0 bases at J, leaving 6 bases unmatched. The CDR3 spans 16 residues.

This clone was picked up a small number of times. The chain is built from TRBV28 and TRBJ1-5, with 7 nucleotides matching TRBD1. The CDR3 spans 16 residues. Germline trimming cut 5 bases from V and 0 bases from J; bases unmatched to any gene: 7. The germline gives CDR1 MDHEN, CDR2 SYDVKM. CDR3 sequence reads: CASSPRDSLSNQPQHF. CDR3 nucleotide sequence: TGTGCCAGCAGTCCTCGGGACAGTCTTAGCAATCAGCCCCAGCATTTT.

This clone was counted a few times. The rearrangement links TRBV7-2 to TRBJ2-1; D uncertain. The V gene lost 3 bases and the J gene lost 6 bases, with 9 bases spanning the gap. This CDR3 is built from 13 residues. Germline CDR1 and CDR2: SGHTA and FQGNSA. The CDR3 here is CASSFPSVNEQFF. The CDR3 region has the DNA TGTGCCAGCAGCTTCCCCTCGGTCAATGAGCAGTTCTTC.

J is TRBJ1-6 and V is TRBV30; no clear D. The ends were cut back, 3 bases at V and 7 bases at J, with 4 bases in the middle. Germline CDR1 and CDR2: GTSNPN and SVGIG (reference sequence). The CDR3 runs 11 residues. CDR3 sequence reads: CAWSQNSPLHF. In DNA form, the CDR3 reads TGTGCCTGGAGCCAAAATTCACCCCTCCACTTT.

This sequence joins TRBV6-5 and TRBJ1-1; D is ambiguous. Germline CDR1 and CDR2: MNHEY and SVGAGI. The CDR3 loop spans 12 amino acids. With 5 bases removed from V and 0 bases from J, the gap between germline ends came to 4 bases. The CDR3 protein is CASSNMNTEAFF. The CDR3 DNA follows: TGTGCCAGCAGTAACATGAACACTGAAGCTTTCTTT.

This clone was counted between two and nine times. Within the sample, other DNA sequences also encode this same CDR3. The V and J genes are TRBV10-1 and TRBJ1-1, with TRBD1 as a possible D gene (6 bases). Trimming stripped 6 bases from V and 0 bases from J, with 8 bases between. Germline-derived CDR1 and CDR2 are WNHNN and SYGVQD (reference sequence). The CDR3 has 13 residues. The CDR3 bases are TGCGCCAGCAGCGGACAGTTGAACACTGAAGCTTTCTTT. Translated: CASSGQLNTEAFF.

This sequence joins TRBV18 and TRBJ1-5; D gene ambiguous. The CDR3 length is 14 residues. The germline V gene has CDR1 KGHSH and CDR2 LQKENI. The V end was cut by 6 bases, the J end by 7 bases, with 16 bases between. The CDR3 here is CASSRTRGGQPQHF. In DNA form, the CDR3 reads TGTGCCAGCTCCCGCACCCGGGGTGGCCAGCCCCAGCATTTT.